This TCR beta chain appears in the sequencing data of a study of shared clonotypes between healthy human individuals. This CDR3 is 15 amino acids long. V was shortened by 2 bases and J by 0 bases, with 8 bases between the two germline ends. Germline CDR1 reads SGHVS; CDR2 reads FNYEAQ. To note about this clone: Its target is not known.

This was a deep-level run. TCRdb's table, derived via immunoSEQ multiplex PCR, lists solely in-frame clones and lacks some. Of fewer than 3 million clones in the sample, 85% to 95% were seen once. The study, taken as a whole, reports: Across subsets, estimated richness was generally greater for naive than for memory populations.

The rearrangement uses TRBV7-6 and TRBJ1-3; the D is unclear. Specimen: naive CD4+ T cells from PBMCs. As to subset: CD45RA+ positively selected. The sequence derives from a man between 18 and 29 years old in good health. Some clones in this sample may be carry-over from other donors' samples. The CDR3 DNA follows: TGTGCCAGCAGCTTATTCCTAGGCTCTGGAAACACCATATATTTT. Protein product: CASSLFLGSGNTIYF.